The 12 T cell receptor beta chains in this list originate from one sample, sequenced in a study of T cells in Graves' hyperthyroidism and ophthalmopathy. TCR beta CDR3 sequences were amplified from RNA transcripts. First-round RT-PCR of the TCR CDR3 relied on the HTBI primer set. TCRdb reprocessed the multiplex PCR reads with MiXCR, giving one entry per CDR3 protein. The sample yields hundreds of thousands of distinct CDR3 sequences, less than 20% seen once. The sequencing input was blood. The origin of the receptors is a woman aged 18-29 years with Graves' hyperthyroidism.

This clonotype was counted at least ten times. The V gene is TRBV3-1, the J gene TRBJ2-3; TRBD1 agrees at 9 bases. The CDR3 sequence is 18 residues long. The V gene's germline CDR1 is LGHDT and CDR2 YNNKEL (reference sequence). V shed 0 bases and J 0 bases; nucleotides not matched to a gene: 7. In nucleotides, the CDR3 is TGTGCCAGCAGCCAAGATCGGTGGGACAGGGTGAGCACAGATACGCAGTATTTT. Amino acids: CASSQDRWDRVSTDTQYF.

This clonotype came up a few times. This could be a read error, since a much larger clone is one nucleotide away. The chain is built from TRBV12-3 or TRBV12-4 and TRBJ2-5; a possible D gene is TRBD1 (6 bases). CDR3 length: 16 residues. In nucleotides, the CDR3 is TGTGCCAGCAGTTCACAGGGTCGAAGTGTTTGGGAGACCCAGTGCTTC. Amino acid sequence: CASSSQGRSVWETQCF.

The chain recombines TRBV7-2 with TRBJ2-7; D not resolved. The CDR3 spans 13 residues. Trimming removed 6 bases from V and 5 bases from J, with 14 bases in between. CDR1 is SGHTA, CDR2 FQGNSA, per germline. CDR3: CASRGSGADEQYF. As DNA, the CDR3 is TGTGCCAGCAGAGGTTCCGGCGCTGACGAGCAGTACTTC.

CDR3 sequence: CASTWDRSGGDTEAFF. The CDR3 DNA is TGTGCCAGCACCTGGGACCGTTCCGGCGGGGACACTGAAGCTTTCTTT. The chain employs TRBV6-4 and TRBJ1-1; D might be TRBD1 (5 bases). CDR3 length: 16 amino acids. Trimming stripped 7 bases from V and 3 bases from J, with 21 bases between. Per the germline V gene, CDR1 is MRHNA and CDR2 is SNTAGT.

This clonotype was seen only a few times. The chain combines TRBV5-5 with TRBJ1-6; tentative D call: TRBD1 (5 bases). Germline values: CDR1 SGHKS, CDR2 YYEKEE (reference sequence). The CDR3 is 20 residues long. V was clipped by 2 bases and J by 0 bases, with 21 bases between them. The CDR3 spells CASSLRWDYQGSSYNSPLHF. In DNA form, the CDR3 reads TGTGCCAGCAGCTTAAGGTGGGACTATCAAGGGAGCTCCTATAATTCACCCCTCCACTTT. The full variable domain, its missing parts supplied by reference TRBV5-5 and TRBJ1-6, is DAGVTQSPTHLIKTRGQQVTLRCSPISGHKSVSWYQQVLGQGPQFIFQYYEKEERGRGNFPDRFSARQFPNYSSELNVNALLLGDSALYLCASSLRWDYQGSSYNSPLHFGNGTRLTVT.

The chain recombines TRBV19 with TRBJ1-5, with D possibly matching TRBD1 (6 bases). V was shortened by 6 bases and J by 1 base, with 13 bases between the two germline ends. CDR3 length: 15 residues. CDR1 LNHDA and CDR2 SQIVND come from the germline V gene (reference sequence). CDR3 residues: CASRPPGASNQPQHF. The CDR3 DNA is TGTGCCAGTAGACCTCCGGGGGCCAGCAATCAGCCCCAGCATTTT.

In this sample, this clonotype turned up a few times. V usage is TRBV5-1 and J usage is TRBJ2-2, with a weak D call TRBD1 (5 bases). The CDR3 contains 14 residues. From germline, CDR1 is SGHRS and CDR2 YFSETQ. With 0 bases removed from V and 7 bases from J, the gap between germline ends came to 10 bases. CDR3 residues: CASSLVQGFGELFF. CDR3 coding DNA: TGCGCCAGCAGCTTGGTTCAGGGTTTCGGGGAGCTGTTTTTT. Full variable domain (rest looked up from reference TRBV5-1 and TRBJ2-2): KAGVTQTPRYLIKTRGQQVTLSCSPISGHRSVSWYQQTPGQGLQFLFEYFSETQRNKGNFPGRFSGRQFSNSRSEMNVSTLELGDSALYLCASSLVQGFGELFFGEGSRLTVL.

Ten or more counts support this clonotype. The chain carries TRBV11-1 and TRBJ1-2; D is unclear. The CDR3 runs 14 residues. Germline V lookup: CDR1 SGHAT, CDR2 FQDESV (reference sequence). The V and J ends lost 4 bases and 2 bases respectively, with 11 bases between them. This chain's CDR3 is CASSSGLQNYGYTF. The CDR3 nucleotides read TGTGCCAGCAGCTCAGGACTGCAAAACTATGGCTACACCTTC.

Ten or more counts support this clonotype. The rearrangement uses TRBV28 and TRBJ2-7, with D possibly being TRBD2 (6 bases). Per the germline V gene, CDR1 is MDHEN and CDR2 is SYDVKM. V was trimmed by 4 bases and J by 0 bases, leaving 13 bases between them. This CDR3 is 15 amino acids long. The CDR3 bases are TGTGCCAGCAGTTCCGGGGGACCGATCTCCTACGAGCAGTACTTC. Its translation is CASSSGGPISYEQYF.

This clonotype was counted many times. The chain combines TRBV3-1 with TRBJ2-2; D is ambiguous. The CDR3 contains 12 residues. Trimming stripped 8 bases from V and 6 bases from J, with 10 bases between. Germline-derived CDR1 and CDR2 are LGHDT and YNNKEL (reference sequence). The DNA of the CDR3 is TGTGCCAGCGCCTTCCCCGCCGGGGAGCTGTTTTTT. Translated: CASAFPAGELFF.

The V call is TRBV28, the J call TRBJ1-2, with 8 nucleotides matching TRBD1. The CDR3 consists of 12 residues. From germline, CDR1 is MDHEN and CDR2 SYDVKM. V was pared by 6 bases and J by 4 bases, with 1 base of the junction left unmatched. This CDR3 reads CASRGTGYGYTF. CDR3 sequence (DNA): TGTGCCAGCAGGGGGACAGGCTATGGCTACACCTTC.

This clonotype was observed a few times. V gene TRBV9 combines with J gene TRBJ1-3, with D possibly being TRBD1 (6 bases). Germline assignment: CDR1 SGDLS and CDR2 YYNGEE. V was pared by 1 base and J by 4 bases, with 12 bases between. This CDR3 has 15 residues. In nucleotides, the CDR3 is TGTGCCAGCAGCGTATCCCTGACAGGAGGAAACACCATATATTTT. This translates into CASSVSLTGGNTIYF.